The 25 T cell receptor beta chains reported below all come from one sample, sequenced in a study of blood T cell repertoires in COVID-19. Libraries were prepared by immunoSEQ multiplex PCR; TCRdb keeps only in-frame clonotypes and omits some of them. The table includes fewer than 600,000 clones, roughly nine tenths detected once. Input material: peripheral blood. These receptors came from a man aged 18 to 30 with COVID-19, enrolled during active disease.

The chain is built from TRBV11-2 and TRBJ1-2, with D maybe TRBD1 (5 bases). The CDR3 is 13 amino acids. Trimming took 5 bases from V and 0 from J, leaving 7 bases between them. CDR1 is SGHAT, CDR2 FQNNGV, per germline. The CDR3 protein is CASSPGANYGYTF. CDR3 coding DNA: TGTGCCAGCAGCCCGGGGGCTAACTATGGCTACACCTTC.

This rearrangement joins TRBV4-1 to TRBJ2-7, with TRBD1 as a possible D gene (5 bases). Germline values: CDR1 MGHRA, CDR2 YSYEKL. The CDR3 covers 14 residues. V dropped 3 bases and J dropped 4 bases, with 13 bases sitting between them. CDR3 sequence: CASSHQSQGYEQYF. The DNA for the CDR3 is TGCGCCAGCAGCCACCAATCTCAGGGATACGAGCAGTACTTC.

This chain connects TRBV2 to TRBJ2-2, with TRBD1 identical over 9 bases. Germline V gene data show CDR1 as SNHLY and CDR2 as FYNNEI. The CDR3 is made up of 15 amino acids. V was clipped by 6 bases and J by 5 bases; unmatched bases: 7. The CDR3: CASSRDRETTGELFF. CDR3 in DNA: TGTGCCAGCAGCCGGGACAGGGAAACTACCGGGGAGCTGTTTTTT.

V is TRBV19 and J is TRBJ2-7; the D gene is possibly TRBD1 (6 bases). The V gene's germline CDR1 is LNHDA and CDR2 SQIVND (reference sequence). With 5 bases removed from V and 5 bases from J, the gap between germline ends came to 13 bases. The CDR3 has 13 amino acids. The CDR3 coding sequence is TGTGCCAGTAGTTACAGGGTTACAGACGAGCAGTACTTC. Its translation: CASSYRVTDEQYF.

Only one count was recorded for this clone. The chain recombines TRBV5-1 with TRBJ2-1; 9 bases are shared with TRBD1. This CDR3 has 13 amino acids. Trimming removed 4 bases from V and 9 bases from J; junction bases left unmatched: 5. Per the germline V gene, CDR1 is SGHRS and CDR2 is YFSETQ. CDR3 sequence: CASSPTGGFEQFF. The CDR3 nucleotides read TGCGCCAGCAGCCCCACAGGGGGCTTTGAGCAGTTCTTC.

The gene calls are TRBV12-5 and TRBJ2-5; 7 positions agree with TRBD1. Germline V gene lookup returns CDR1 LGHNT and CDR2 FRNRAP. The ends lost 1 base at V and 2 bases at J; junction bases unmatched: 1. The CDR3 has 14 amino acids. The CDR3 DNA follows: TGTGCTAGTGGTTTGGGGGGACAGCAAGAGACCCAGTACTTC. Its translation: CASGLGGQQETQYF.

The genes are TRBV10-3 and TRBJ1-2; D gene ambiguous. The CDR3 totals 15 residues. Trimming stripped 0 bases from V and 0 bases from J, with 8 bases between. From germline, CDR1 is ENHRY and CDR2 SYGVKD. CDR3 coding DNA: TGTGCCATCAGTGAGTCCGGCAGGACTAACTATGGCTACACCTTC. Translated, it gives CAISESGRTNYGYTF.

J is TRBJ2-6 and V is TRBV3-1 (or the pseudogene TRBV3-2), with TRBD1 matching 7 bases. Looked up from germline, CDR1 is LGHDT and CDR2 is YNNKEL (reference sequence). This CDR3 is 21 amino acids long. V dropped 0 bases and J dropped 1; count of bases not matched to a gene: 15. The CDR3 DNA sequence: TGTGCCAGCAGCCAAGATTTGCGGACAGGACGAGCGCTATCTGGGGCCAACGTCCTGACTTTC. Its protein is CASSQDLRTGRALSGANVLTF.

This clone has only one observation. The chain couples TRBV11-3 to TRBJ2-3; D remains ambiguous. The V gene's germline CDR1 is SGHNT and CDR2 YENEEA. The CDR3 totals 13 residues. V was pared by 5 bases and J by 2 bases, with 8 bases between. The CDR3 region is CASSPDNTDTQYF. The CDR3 nucleotides are TGTGCCAGCAGCCCAGATAACACAGATACGCAGTATTTT.

V and J are TRBV5-1 and TRBJ1-1; 9 nucleotides agree with TRBD1. This CDR3 contains 16 residues. Germline CDR1 SGHRS, CDR2 YFSETQ. J was trimmed by 5 bases and V by 3 bases; bases with no gene match: 11. CDR3 amino acids: CASSSGQGGVYTEAFF. The DNA for the CDR3 is TGCGCCAGCAGCTCGGGACAGGGTGGGGTTTATACTGAAGCTTTCTTT.

V and J are TRBV27 and TRBJ1-5; D is unresolved. The length of the CDR3 is 15 residues. The germline V and J ends were trimmed by 0 bases and 0 bases, with 6 bases remaining between them. Germline V lookup: CDR1 MNHEY, CDR2 SMNVEV (reference sequence). CDR3 in DNA: TGTGCCAGCAGTTTATCAGCGAATAGCAATCAGCCCCAGCATTTT. Translating gives CASSLSANSNQPQHF.

This clone came up a few times. The chain has TRBV6-6 and TRBJ1-5; D is ambiguous. Germline values: CDR1 MNHNY, CDR2 SVGAGI (reference sequence). V dropped 2 bases and J dropped 7 bases, with 6 bases sitting between them. CDR3 length: 12 residues. Here the CDR3 DNA reads TGTGCCAGCAGTTACGAGGAGCAGCCCCAGCATTTT. Its protein is CASSYEEQPQHF.

The V and J genes are TRBV28 and TRBJ2-5; 11 bases are a match to TRBD2. V was pared by 1 base and J by 1 base, with 5 bases of the junction left unmatched. CDR3 length equals 17 residues. Germline V lookup: CDR1 MDHEN, CDR2 SYDVKM. This CDR3 is CASSLSPGLAGQETQYF. As DNA, the CDR3 is TGTGCCAGCAGTTTATCCCCCGGACTAGCGGGCCAAGAGACCCAGTACTTC. The full variable domain, completed using reference TRBV28 and TRBJ2-5, is DVKVTQSSRYLVKRTGEKVFLECVQDMDHENMFWYRQDPGLGLRLIYFSYDVKMKEKGDIPEGYSVSREKKERFSLILESASTNQTSMYLCASSLSPGLAGQETQYFGPGTRLLVL.

The rearrangement links TRBV2 to TRBJ2-1; D unresolved. The length of the CDR3 is 14 residues. Germline assignment: CDR1 SNHLY and CDR2 FYNNEI. The V end was cut by 2 bases, the J end by 4 bases, with 9 bases between. The CDR3 nucleotides are TGTGCCAGCAGTGAACGTGGCCGTTACAATGAGCAGTTCTTC. Amino acid sequence: CASSERGRYNEQFF. Together with reference TRBV2 and TRBJ2-1, the CDR3 gives the full variable domain: EPEVTQTPSHQVTQMGQEVILRCVPISNHLYFYWYRQILGQKVEFLVSFYNNEISEKSEIFDDQFSVERPDGSNFTLKIRSTKLEDSAMYFCASSERGRYNEQFFGPGTRLTVL.

J is TRBJ1-6 and V is TRBV7-9; D is perhaps TRBD1 (6 bases). The V and J ends lost 4 bases and 6 bases respectively, with 13 bases between them. Germline V gene sequence: CDR1 SEHNR, CDR2 FQNEAQ (reference sequence). This CDR3 comprises 15 residues. CDR3 sequence (DNA): TGTGCCAGCAGCTCCATTACAGGGAGTAATTCACCCCTCCACTTT. Amino acid sequence: CASSSITGSNSPLHF.

V is TRBV11-2 and J is TRBJ2-5; TRBD2 matches 10 bases. This CDR3 comprises 16 residues. CDR1 and CDR2 (germline): SGHAT, FQNNGV. Trimming cost V 5 bases and J 0 bases; bases outside gene matches: 6. CDR3 DNA sequence: TGTGCCAGCAGCACCTTTGGACTAGCGGACCAAGAGACCCAGTACTTC. Residues: CASSTFGLADQETQYF.

The chain links TRBV11-3 to TRBJ2-3, with D hard to call. V was trimmed by 7 bases and J by 1 base, leaving 12 bases between them. The CDR3 has 14 residues. Germline V CDR1 and CDR2: SGHNT, YENEEA. The CDR3 loop reads CASNPADGTDTQYF. Here the CDR3 DNA reads TGTGCCAGCAACCCGGCGGATGGCACAGATACGCAGTATTTT.

On this clone: Other DNA sequences in this sample translate to the same CDR3. This CDR3 reads CASSEVAESTDTQYF. As DNA, the CDR3 is TGTGCCAGCAGTGAAGTAGCAGAAAGCACAGATACGCAGTATTTT. The chain links TRBV6-1 to TRBJ2-3; D not certain. Trimming stripped 1 base from V and 0 bases from J, with 8 bases between. The CDR3 is 15 amino acids. Germline lookup yields CDR1 MNHNS and CDR2 SASEGT.

On this clone itself: This same CDR3 is encoded by further DNA sequences in the sample. The chain couples TRBV6-5 to TRBJ2-7; the match to TRBD1 covers 8 bases. J gave up 5 bases and V 5 bases, and 5 bases lay outside the gene matches. This CDR3 contains 13 residues. Germline V gene lookup returns CDR1 MNHEY and CDR2 SVGAGI. CDR3 protein: CASSPGTGNEQYF. The DNA for the CDR3 is TGTGCCAGCAGTCCCGGGACAGGTAACGAGCAGTACTTC.

V usage is TRBV9 and J usage is TRBJ2-1, with 15 bases fitting TRBD2. The CDR3 extends over 15 amino acids. Looked up from germline, CDR1 is SGDLS and CDR2 is YYNGEE. V lost 4 bases, J lost 6 bases, and 2 bases stayed unmatched. The CDR3 DNA sequence: TGTGCCAGCAGCTTGGGACTAGCGGGGGGCAATGAGCAGTTCTTC. This gives the protein CASSLGLAGGNEQFF.

This clone was detected only a few times. V gene TRBV19 combines with J gene TRBJ1-4, with a possible D match to TRBD1 (5 bases). The CDR3 consists of 13 residues. Germline CDR1 LNHDA, CDR2 SQIVND (reference sequence). The ends were cut back, 5 bases at V and 7 bases at J, with 11 bases in the middle. This chain's CDR3 is CASSAERGEKLFF. DNA for the CDR3: TGTGCCAGTAGTGCCGAAAGGGGTGAAAAACTGTTTTTT.

The chain joins TRBV6-6 to TRBJ2-3, with D possibly matching TRBD2 (5 bases). Germline V CDR1 and CDR2: MNHNY, SVGAGI (reference sequence). The CDR3 covers 12 residues. V was shortened by 10 bases and J by 6 bases, with 14 bases between the two germline ends. The CDR3 spells CAISSRGDTQYF. CDR3 DNA: TGTGCCATCTCTTCTAGAGGGGATACGCAGTATTTT.

The chain recombines TRBV7-8 with TRBJ1-3; D might be TRBD1 (5 bases). Trimming stripped 4 bases from V and 1 base from J, with 20 bases between. The CDR3 is 18 amino acids. Germline V gene data show CDR1 as SGHVS and CDR2 as FQNEAQ. The CDR3 sequence is CASSWIRGRGYSGNTIYF. For the CDR3, the DNA is TGTGCCAGCAGCTGGATTCGAGGCCGGGGGTATTCTGGAAACACCATATATTTT.

The chain carries TRBV27 and TRBJ1-2, with a possible D match to TRBD1 (5 bases). The CDR3 spans 14 residues. The V gene's germline CDR1 is MNHEY and CDR2 SMNVEV (reference sequence). With 5 bases removed from V and 4 bases from J, the gap between germline ends came to 14 bases. CDR3 bases: TGTGCCAGCAGTCCGGACACCTTAAGCTATGGCTACACCTTC. Amino acids: CASSPDTLSYGYTF.

The chain links TRBV25-1 to TRBJ2-5; the match to TRBD2 covers 11 bases. With 6 bases clipped from V and 4 bases from J, the junction kept 7 bases outside the gene matches. The germline V gene has CDR1 MGHDK and CDR2 SYGVNS. The CDR3 consists of 15 residues. CDR3 sequence reads: CASSTPLAGVETQYF. The CDR3 DNA reads TGTGCCAGCAGCACCCCACTAGCGGGAGTAGAGACCCAGTACTTC.